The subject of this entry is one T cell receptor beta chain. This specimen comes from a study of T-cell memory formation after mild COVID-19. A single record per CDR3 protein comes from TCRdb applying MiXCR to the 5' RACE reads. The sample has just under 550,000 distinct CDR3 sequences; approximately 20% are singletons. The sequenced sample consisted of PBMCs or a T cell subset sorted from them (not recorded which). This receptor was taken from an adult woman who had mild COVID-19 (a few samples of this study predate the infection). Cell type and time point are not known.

CDR3 DNA: TGTGCCAGCAGCGGGGACAGGGGGCATCCTGGCTACACCTTC. This translates into CASSGDRGHPGYTF. J is TRBJ1-2 and V is TRBV6-6; TRBD1 aligns across 12 bases. Germline CDR1 MNHNY, CDR2 SVGAGI (reference sequence). Trimming at V came to 6 bases and at J to 7 bases, leaving 6 bases not matched to a gene. This CDR3 comprises 14 residues.